The following is a T cell receptor (beta chain) sequence with its context. The V gene's germline CDR1 is MNHNY and CDR2 SVGAGI (reference sequence). This CDR3 has 12 amino acids. V dropped 8 bases and J dropped 2; count of bases not matched to a gene: 0. This sample was taken from a study of shared clonotypes between healthy human individuals. Sequencing used immunoSEQ multiplex PCR; TCRdb keeps in-frame clones, though not all of them. The repertoire includes about 2.3 million clones, about 90% of them detected once, and 0.37% sits in the top ten. V is TRBV6-6 and J is TRBJ2-7; TRBD2 matches at 10 bases. The sequencing input was naive CD4+ T cells from PBMCs. The subset was: CD45RA+ positively selected. The receptor was derived from a man between 18 and 35 years old in good health. Some clones in this sample may be carry-over from other donors' samples. DNA for the CDR3: TGTGCCAGCGGACTAGCGGCCTACGAGCAGTACTTC. Translated: CASGLAAYEQYF.